The TCR beta chain described here comes from a study of human versus mouse CDR3 diversity and MHC coevolution. Across the study: Reported immunoSEQ sensitivity was one in 200,000 T cells, with reduced amplification bias. Valid reads per sample ranged from roughly 5.5 x 10^6 to 1.7 x 10^7.

Concerning this clone: Its antigen is not known.

Overall study findings and caveats: Compared with mice, human CDR3s carried more deletions and insertions on average. Human T cells underwent selection on 6 or 7 different MHC II alleles.

Sequencing was performed with immunoSEQ multiplex PCR; in TCRdb, only in-frame clones are kept and a portion is missing. The sample lists 50,000 to 65,000 clones; 90% to 95% were seen once. V was cut by 4 bases and J by 5 bases, with 10 bases left in between. From germline, CDR1 is SGHRS and CDR2 YFSETQ. The CDR3 is made up of 13 amino acids. The source of this sequence is a person aged 55 to 69 in good health. The sequencing input was naive CD4+ T cells from blood. Subset reported: CD45RO-negative CD62L-positive naive CD4 T cells. The chain is built from TRBV5-1 and TRBJ2-1, with D possibly being TRBD1 (5 bases). The CDR3 sequence: CASSVDKHNEQFF. CDR3 nucleotides: TGCGCCAGCAGCGTGGACAAACACAATGAGCAGTTCTTC. Together with reference TRBV5-1 and TRBJ2-1, the CDR3 gives the full variable domain: KAGVTQTPRYLIKTRGQQVTLSCSPISGHRSVSWYQQTPGQGLQFLFEYFSETQRNKGNFPGRFSGRQFSNSRSEMNVSTLELGDSALYLCASSVDKHNEQFFGPGTRLTVL.